The 2 T cell receptor beta chains presented below share a single source sample, sequenced in a study of cytotoxic CD8 clonotypes in ibrutinib-treated CLL. Libraries were prepared by immunoSEQ multiplex PCR; TCRdb keeps only in-frame clonotypes and omits some of them. The sample consists of some 130,000 clones, 75% to 80% of them appearing once. The sequencing here drew on PBMCs, taken after 24 months of ibrutinib treatment. The source of these receptors is a human donor with chronic lymphocytic leukemia.

The chain's CDR3 is CASSIAGARGYEAFF. CDR3 nucleotide sequence: TGTGCCAGTAGTATTGCGGGGGCGCGGGGATATGAAGCTTTCTTT. The chain combines TRBV19 with TRBJ1-1; a possible D gene is TRBD1 (6 bases). The CDR3 is 15 residues long. Germline V gene data show CDR1 as LNHDA and CDR2 as SQIVND (reference sequence). The V end was cut by 3 bases, the J end by 7 bases, with 18 bases between.

The chain combines TRBV28 with TRBJ2-7, with 8 bases matching TRBD2. Unmatched junction bases numbered 1, after V lost 2 bases and J lost 1 base. This CDR3 has 14 residues. The V gene's germline CDR1 is MDHEN and CDR2 SYDVKM. The CDR3: CASSLAGGSYEQYF. The CDR3 DNA sequence: TGTGCCAGCAGTTTAGCGGGGGGTTCCTACGAGCAGTACTTC.